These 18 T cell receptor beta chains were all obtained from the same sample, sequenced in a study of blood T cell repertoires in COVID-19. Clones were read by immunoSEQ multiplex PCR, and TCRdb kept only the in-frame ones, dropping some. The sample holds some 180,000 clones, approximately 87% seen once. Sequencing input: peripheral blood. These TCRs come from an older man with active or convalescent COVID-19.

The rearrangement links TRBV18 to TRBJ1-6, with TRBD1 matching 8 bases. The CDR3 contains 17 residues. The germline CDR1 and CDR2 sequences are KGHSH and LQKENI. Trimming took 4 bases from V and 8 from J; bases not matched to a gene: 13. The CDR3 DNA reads TGTGCCAGCTCACGACCGGCGACAGGGGTGGCGGATTCACCCCTCCACTTT. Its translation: CASSRPATGVADSPLHF. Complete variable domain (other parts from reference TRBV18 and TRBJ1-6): NAGVMQNPRHLVRRRGQEARLRCSPMKGHSHVYWYRQLPEEGLKFMVYLQKENIIDESGMPKERFSAEFPKEGPSILRIQQVVRGDSAAYFCASSRPATGVADSPLHFGNGTRLTVT.

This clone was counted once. CDR3 sequence: CASSSVDRVFNKMQFF. The CDR3 DNA reads as TGTGCCAGCAGTTCGGTCGACAGGGTCTTCAACAAGATGCAGTTCTTC. This chain joins TRBV28 and TRBJ2-1, with TRBD1 matching 7 bases. Trimming took 4 bases from V and 12 from J; bases not matched to a gene: 18. This CDR3 has 16 residues. Germline V gives CDR1 MDHEN, CDR2 SYDVKM.

The CDR3 DNA sequence: TGCGCCAGCAGCCCGATCGGTTATGGCTACACCTTC. Amino acid sequence: CASSPIGYGYTF. The chain links TRBV5-1 to TRBJ1-2; D uncertain. The CDR3 has 12 amino acids. Germline CDR1 and CDR2: SGHRS and YFSETQ. V lost 4 bases to trimming and J lost 5 bases, with 9 bases between them.

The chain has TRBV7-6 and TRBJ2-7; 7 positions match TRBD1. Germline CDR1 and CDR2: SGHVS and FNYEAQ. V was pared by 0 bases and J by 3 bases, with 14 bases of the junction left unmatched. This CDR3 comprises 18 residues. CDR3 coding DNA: TGTGCCAGCAGCTTAGCCCCCTATACCGGGACAGCTGTCTACGAGCAGTACTTC. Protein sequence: CASSLAPYTGTAVYEQYF.

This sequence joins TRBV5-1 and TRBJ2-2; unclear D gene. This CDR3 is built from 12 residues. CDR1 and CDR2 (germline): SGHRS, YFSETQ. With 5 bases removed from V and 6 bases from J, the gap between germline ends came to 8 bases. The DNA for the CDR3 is TGCGCCAGCAGGCAGGATGCCGGGGAGCTGTTTTTT. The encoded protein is CASRQDAGELFF.

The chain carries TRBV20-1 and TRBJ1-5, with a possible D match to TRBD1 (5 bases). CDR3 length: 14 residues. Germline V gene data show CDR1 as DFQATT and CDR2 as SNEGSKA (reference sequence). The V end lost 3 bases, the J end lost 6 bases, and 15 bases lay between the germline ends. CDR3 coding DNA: TGCAGTGCTAGTGGGCAGGGTAGGGGTCAGCCCCAGCATTTT. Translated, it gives CSASGQGRGQPQHF.

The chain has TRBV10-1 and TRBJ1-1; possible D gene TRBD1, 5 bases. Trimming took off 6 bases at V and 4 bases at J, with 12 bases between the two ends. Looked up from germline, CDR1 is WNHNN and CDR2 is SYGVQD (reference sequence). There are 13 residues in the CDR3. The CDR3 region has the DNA TGCGCCAGCAGGTCTGGGGCGGCCACTGAAGCTTTCTTT. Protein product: CASRSGAATEAFF.

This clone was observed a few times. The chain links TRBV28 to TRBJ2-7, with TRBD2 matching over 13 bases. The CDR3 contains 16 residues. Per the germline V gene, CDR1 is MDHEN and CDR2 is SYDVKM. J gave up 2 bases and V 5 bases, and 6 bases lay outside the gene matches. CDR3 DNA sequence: TGTGCCAGCAGTCCGACTAGCGGGAGGAAAACCTACGAGCAGTACTTC. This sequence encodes CASSPTSGRKTYEQYF.

CDR3 region: CASSPGQNYEQYF. The CDR3 DNA reads as TGTGCCAGCAGCCCCGGACAGAACTACGAGCAGTACTTC. The chain uses TRBV9 and TRBJ2-7, with a tentative D call TRBD1 (6 bases). The V gene's germline CDR1 is SGDLS and CDR2 YYNGEE. This CDR3 is built from 13 residues. The germline V and J ends were trimmed by 4 bases and 3 bases, with 11 bases remaining between them. Based on the CDR3 plus reference TRBV9 and TRBJ2-7, the full variable domain is DSGVTQTPKHLITATGQRVTLRCSPRSGDLSVYWYQQSLDQGLQFLIQYYNGEERAKGNILERFSAQQFPDLHSELNLSSLELGDSALYFCASSPGQNYEQYFGPGTRLTVT.

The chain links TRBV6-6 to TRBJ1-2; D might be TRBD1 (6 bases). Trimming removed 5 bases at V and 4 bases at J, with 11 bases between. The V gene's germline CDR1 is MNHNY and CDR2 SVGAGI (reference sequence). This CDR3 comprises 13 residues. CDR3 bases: TGTGCCAGCAGTCCAGAGGGGGTCTATGGCTACACCTTC. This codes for CASSPEGVYGYTF.

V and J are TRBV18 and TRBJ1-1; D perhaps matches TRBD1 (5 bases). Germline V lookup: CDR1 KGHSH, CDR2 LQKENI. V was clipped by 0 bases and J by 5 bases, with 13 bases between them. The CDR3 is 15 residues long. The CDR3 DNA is TGTGCCAGCTCACCACCCGGCAGGGCGATAACTGAAGCTTTCTTT. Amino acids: CASSPPGRAITEAFF.

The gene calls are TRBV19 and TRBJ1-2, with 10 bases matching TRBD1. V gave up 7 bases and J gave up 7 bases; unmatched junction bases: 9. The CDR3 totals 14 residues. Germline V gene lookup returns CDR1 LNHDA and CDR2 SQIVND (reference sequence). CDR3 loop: CASTQDRGRGGYTF. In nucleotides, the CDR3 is TGTGCCAGTACCCAAGACAGGGGGCGCGGTGGCTACACCTTC.

Here the CDR3 reads CASSLFGGDTEAFF. CDR3 nucleotide sequence: TGCGCCAGCAGCTTGTTCGGGGGTGACACTGAAGCTTTCTTT. The chain joins TRBV5-1 to TRBJ1-1; D is possibly TRBD1 (5 bases). CDR1 is SGHRS, CDR2 YFSETQ, per germline. The ends were cut back, 1 base at V and 3 bases at J, with 10 bases in the middle. CDR3 length equals 14 residues. Variable domain in full (rest from reference TRBV5-1 and TRBJ1-1): KAGVTQTPRYLIKTRGQQVTLSCSPISGHRSVSWYQQTPGQGLQFLFEYFSETQRNKGNFPGRFSGRQFSNSRSEMNVSTLELGDSALYLCASSLFGGDTEAFFGQGTRLTVV.

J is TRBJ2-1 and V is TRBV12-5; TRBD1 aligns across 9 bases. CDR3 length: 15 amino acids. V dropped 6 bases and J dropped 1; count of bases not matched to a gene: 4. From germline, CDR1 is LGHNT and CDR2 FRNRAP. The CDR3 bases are TGTGCTAGTGGCCCCGGACAGGGGTCCTACAATGAGCAGTTCTTC. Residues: CASGPGQGSYNEQFF.

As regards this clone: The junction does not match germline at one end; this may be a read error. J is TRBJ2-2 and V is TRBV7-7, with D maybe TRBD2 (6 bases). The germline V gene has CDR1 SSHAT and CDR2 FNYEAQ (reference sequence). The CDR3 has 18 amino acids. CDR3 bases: TGTGCTAGCAGCCCGCGGCGATTAGCGGCAACGAACACCGGGGAGCTGTTTTTT. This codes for CASSPRRLAATNTGELFF.

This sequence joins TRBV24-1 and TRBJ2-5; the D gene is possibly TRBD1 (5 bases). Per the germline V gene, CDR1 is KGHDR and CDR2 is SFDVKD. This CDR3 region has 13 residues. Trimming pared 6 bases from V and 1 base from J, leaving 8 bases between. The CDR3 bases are TGTGCCACCAGTCGAAGGGGCCAAGAGACCCAGTACTTC. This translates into CATSRRGQETQYF.

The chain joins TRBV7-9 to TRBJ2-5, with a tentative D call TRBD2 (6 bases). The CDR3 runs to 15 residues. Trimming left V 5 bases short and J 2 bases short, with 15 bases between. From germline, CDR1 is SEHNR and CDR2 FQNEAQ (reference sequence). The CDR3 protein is CASSPHGGTQETQYF. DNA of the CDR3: TGTGCCAGCAGCCCCCATGGAGGGACTCAAGAGACCCAGTACTTC.

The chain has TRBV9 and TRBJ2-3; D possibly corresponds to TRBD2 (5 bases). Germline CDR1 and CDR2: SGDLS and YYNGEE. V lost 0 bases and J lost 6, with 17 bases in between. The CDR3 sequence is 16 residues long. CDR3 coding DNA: TGTGCCAGCAGCGTAGCTGGGGAACTAGTGGGTGATACGCAGTATTTT. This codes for CASSVAGELVGDTQYF.